These T cell receptor beta chains were read from a single sample in a study of blood T cell repertoires in COVID-19. Measured with immunoSEQ multiplex PCR; TCRdb has only the in-frame clones, and not every one. This sample yields 200,000 or so clones, of which more than 70% are seen a single time; 5.5% to 7% belongs to the top ten. Sequencing was done on a sample of peripheral blood. Source of these receptors: a woman between 40 and 55 years old who had recovered from COVID-19. Both conserved end residues are part of each CDR3. The D gene is left open where the match is weak. Expanded clones get a size class; other rows say once, few or many, or leave the size out.

J gene,clone size,V gene,D gene,CDR3 DNA,CDR3 protein
TRBJ1-5,once,TRBV3-1/TRBV3-2,NA,TGTGCCAGCAGCTTTCAACATAGCAATCAGCCCCAGCATTTT,CASSFQHSNQPQHF
TRBJ2-7,NA,TRBV2,NA,TGTGCCAGCAGTGAAAGCAAGCCCTACGAGCAGTACTTC,CASSESKPYEQYF
TRBJ2-7,NA,TRBV7-7,TRBD1,TGTGCCAGCAGCTCAGCGGACAGGGGAGGTTTGGACGAGCAGTACTTC,CASSSADRGGLDEQYF
TRBJ1-5,NA,TRBV11-2,NA,TGTGCCAGCAGCTCCACAGGGATCGGTCAGCCCCAGCATTTT,CASSSTGIGQPQHF
TRBJ2-5,NA,TRBV18,NA,TGTGCCAGCTCCCAGATACAGCAAGAGACCCAGTACTTC,CASSQIQQETQYF
TRBJ2-7,once,TRBV18,TRBD1,TGTGCCAGCTCTCGACAGGGCGAGCAGTACTTC,CASSRQGEQYF
TRBJ2-1,NA,TRBV19,TRBD2,TGTGCCAGTAGTGGGACTAGCGAGACCTACAATGAGCAGTTCTTC,CASSGTSETYNEQFF
TRBJ2-1,NA,TRBV11-2,NA,TGTGCCAGCAGCAGCGGCGCGAAGCAGTTCTTC,CASSSGAKQFF
TRBJ1-3,many,TRBV5-1,NA,TGCGCCAGCAGCTCCTCATGGGGGGAAGGAAACACCATATATTTT,CASSSSWGEGNTIYF
TRBJ1-1,NA,TRBV30,NA,TGTGCCTGGAGTGGAGTGAACACTGAAGCTTTCTTT,CAWSGVNTEAFF
TRBJ1-1,NA,TRBV5-1,NA,TGCGCCAGCAGCTTGGGACAGCAAAACACTGAAGCTTTCTTT,CASSLGQQNTEAFF
TRBJ1-2,NA,TRBV19,NA,TGTGCCAGTAGGTTGACCCCGGGGGGAGCCTATGGCTACACCTTC,CASRLTPGGAYGYTF
TRBJ2-3,NA,TRBV28,TRBD1,TGTGCCGGGTCAGGGACAGGGGGCAAAGATACGCAGTATTTT,CAGSGTGGKDTQYF
TRBJ1-6,NA,TRBV14,NA,TGTGCCAGCAGCCAAGTGGCAGATAATTCACCCCTCCACTTT,CASSQVADNSPLHF
TRBJ2-5,NA,TRBV30,TRBD1,TGTGCCTGGAGTTCCCTTGACAGGGCTACTAGTCAAGAGACCCAGTACTTC,CAWSSLDRATSQETQYF
TRBJ2-3,NA,TRBV2,NA,TGTGCCAGCAAACTCGGACAGATCACAGATACGCAGTATTTT,CASKLGQITDTQYF
TRBJ2-2,NA,TRBV27,NA,TGTGCCAGCACCAGCGACTCGAACACCGGGGAGCTGTTTTTT,CASTSDSNTGELFF
TRBJ1-5,NA,TRBV19,TRBD1,TGTGCCAGTAGTATGTGGGGACAGGATCAGCCCCAGCATTTT,CASSMWGQDQPQHF
TRBJ1-5,NA,TRBV28,NA,TGTGCCAGCAGCCCAGGGCTGAGCAATCAGCCCCAGCATTTT,CASSPGLSNQPQHF
TRBJ2-1,NA,TRBV30,NA,TGTGCCTGGAGTAGAGGGGGCAATGAGCAGTTCTTC,CAWSRGGNEQFF
TRBJ2-6,once,TRBV6-1,NA,TGTGCCAGCAGTGAATTAAATTGGCCCAGCTCTGGGGCCAACGTCCTGACTTTC,CASSELNWPSSGANVLTF
TRBJ2-7,NA,TRBV27,TRBD1,TGTGCCAGCAGTCGAACAGGGGATGGCTCCTACGAGCAGTACTTC,CASSRTGDGSYEQYF
TRBJ2-5,NA,TRBV15,TRBD1,TGTGCCACCAGCAGAGATCGTTCAGGGGGCGGTGAGACCCAGTACTTC,CATSRDRSGGGETQYF
TRBJ1-2,once,TRBV7-2,NA,TGTGCCAGCAGCTCTAGACAGAACTATGGCTACACCTTC,CASSSRQNYGYTF
TRBJ1-2,few,TRBV19,NA,TGTGCCAGTAGGATCCGGGACACGGCATTCTATGGCTACACCTTC,CASRIRDTAFYGYTF
TRBJ2-4,NA,TRBV5-1,TRBD1,TGCGCCAGCAGCTACCACTCAGGGGGAAACATTCAGTACTTC,CASSYHSGGNIQYF
TRBJ2-7,NA,TRBV6-2/TRBV6-3,NA,TGTGCCAGCAGTTACTTATGGCGGAGACAGTCCTACGAGCAGTACTTC,CASSYLWRRQSYEQYF
TRBJ2-1,many,TRBV6-2/TRBV6-3,NA,TGTGCCAGCAGTTACTCGTCGGAGGGGAAGGGGAATGAGCAGTTCTTC,CASSYSSEGKGNEQFF
TRBJ2-3,NA,TRBV3-1/TRBV3-2,TRBD1,TGTGCCAGCAGCCAGGGGGTGTTGGGGACAGGGAGCGGAGGTACGCAGTATTTT,CASSQGVLGTGSGGTQYF
TRBJ2-2,NA,TRBV9,TRBD2,TGTGCCAGCAGCATAACTAGCGGGACGGTCTCCGGGGAGCTGTTTTTT,CASSITSGTVSGELFF
TRBJ2-7,NA,TRBV7-9,NA,TGTGCCAGCAGCTTCGCGGGTGGGGGGTTGGTCGAGCAGTACTTC,CASSFAGGGLVEQYF
TRBJ2-7,NA,TRBV11-2,TRBD2,TGTGCCAGCAGCTCGCCTCGCGGGAGTGGGGGGCAGTACTTC,CASSSPRGSGGQYF
TRBJ1-5,once,TRBV27,TRBD1,TGTGCCAGCAGTTTAAAGGGGGCAAGTGGCAATCAGCCCCAGCATTTT,CASSLKGASGNQPQHF
TRBJ2-2,NA,TRBV10-3,NA,TGTGCCATCAGTGGGGGAGGAAGCTTCACACGGGAGCTGTTTTTT,CAISGGGSFTRELFF
TRBJ2-7,NA,TRBV3-1/TRBV3-2,NA,TGTGCCAGCAGCCAAGAGGGGGGTCCGGGATGGTACGAGCAGTACTTC,CASSQEGGPGWYEQYF
TRBJ1-5,NA,TRBV6-6,TRBD1,TGTGCCAGCAGTCAGAGGGGGACAGGGACGAGCAATCAGCCCCAGCATTTT,CASSQRGTGTSNQPQHF
TRBJ2-7,NA,TRBV6-2/TRBV6-3,TRBD1,TGTGCCAGCAGTTACTCGGGACAGGGGTACGAGCAGTACTTC,CASSYSGQGYEQYF
TRBJ1-2,NA,TRBV19,TRBD1,TGTGCCAGTAGAATCCCCGAGGGGGCTAAAACTAGTGGCTATGGCTACACCTTC,CASRIPEGAKTSGYGYTF
TRBJ2-3,NA,TRBV29-1,TRBD2,TGCAGCGTTGAAGATCCACTAGCGGGAGAAACAGATACGCAGTATTTT,CSVEDPLAGETDTQYF
TRBJ2-1,NA,TRBV11-3,TRBD2,TGTGCCAGCAGCGGGGGACTAGCGATCAATGAGCAGTTCTTC,CASSGGLAINEQFF
TRBJ1-2,NA,TRBV4-3,TRBD1,TGCGCCAGCAGTCCCGGGACAGGGCTTAACTATGGCTACACCTTC,CASSPGTGLNYGYTF
TRBJ2-5,NA,TRBV9,NA,TGTGCCAGCAGCGGGGGGGGCCCGGTGACAGGGACCCAGTACTTC,CASSGGGPVTGTQYF
TRBJ2-1,NA,TRBV7-2,TRBD2,TGTGCCAGCAGCTTAGCGGTAGCGGGTGGGGGTGAGCAGTTCTTC,CASSLAVAGGGEQFF